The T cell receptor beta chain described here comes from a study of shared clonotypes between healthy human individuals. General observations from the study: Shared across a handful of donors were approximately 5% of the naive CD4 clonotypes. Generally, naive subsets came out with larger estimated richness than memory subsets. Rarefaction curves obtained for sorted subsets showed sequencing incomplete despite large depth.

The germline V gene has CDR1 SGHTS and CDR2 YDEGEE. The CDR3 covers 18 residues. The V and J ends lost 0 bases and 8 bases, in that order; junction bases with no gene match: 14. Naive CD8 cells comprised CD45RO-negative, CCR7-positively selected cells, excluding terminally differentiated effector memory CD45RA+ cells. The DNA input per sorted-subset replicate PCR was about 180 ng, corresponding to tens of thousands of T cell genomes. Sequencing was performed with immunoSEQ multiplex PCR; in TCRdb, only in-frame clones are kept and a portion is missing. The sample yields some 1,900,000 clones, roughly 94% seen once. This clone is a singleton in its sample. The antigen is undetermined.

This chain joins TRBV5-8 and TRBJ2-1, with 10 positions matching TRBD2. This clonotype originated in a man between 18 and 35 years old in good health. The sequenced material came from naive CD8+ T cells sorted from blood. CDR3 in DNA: TGTGCCAGCAGCTTGGAAGGGCTAGCGGGAGCCCTCGGGGATGAGCAGTTCTTC. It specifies CASSLEGLAGALGDEQFF.